This T cell receptor (beta chain) was captured by sequencing in a study of cytomegalovirus exposure and HLA in healthy donors. Notes on the study in general: Some V segments could not be told apart, so they were left out, TRBV6-2 and TRBV6-3 among them. Later on, an analysis showed TCR association rates differing by HLA locus, with DRB1 the most and HLA-C the fewest. Later genetic work tied a missense DCLRE1C variant to beta-chain V and J trimming. It was assumed in the presence/absence analyses that sequencing depth was roughly uniform across donors.

This CDR3 has 15 residues. CDR1 and CDR2 from the germline V gene are SGHTA and FQGNSA. The V gene end was trimmed by 3 bases and the J gene end by 3 bases; junction bases not matched to a gene: 5. Of note for this clone: Antigen unknown.

PCR primers comprised 60 Vbeta and 13 Jbeta primers. Method: immunoSEQ multiplex PCR; TCRdb's copy keeps in-frame clones and lacks some. Among about 160,000 clones listed, approximately 80% were seen once. The receptor was isolated from a man aged 45-65 years in good health and CMV-seropositive. The V and J genes are TRBV7-2 and TRBJ2-1, with TRBD2 identical over 7 bases. The sequencing sample was made of PBMCs. The CDR3 coding sequence is TGTGCCAGCAGCTTTAGCGGGCGTTACTACAATGAGCAGTTCTTC. Protein sequence: CASSFSGRYYNEQFF.